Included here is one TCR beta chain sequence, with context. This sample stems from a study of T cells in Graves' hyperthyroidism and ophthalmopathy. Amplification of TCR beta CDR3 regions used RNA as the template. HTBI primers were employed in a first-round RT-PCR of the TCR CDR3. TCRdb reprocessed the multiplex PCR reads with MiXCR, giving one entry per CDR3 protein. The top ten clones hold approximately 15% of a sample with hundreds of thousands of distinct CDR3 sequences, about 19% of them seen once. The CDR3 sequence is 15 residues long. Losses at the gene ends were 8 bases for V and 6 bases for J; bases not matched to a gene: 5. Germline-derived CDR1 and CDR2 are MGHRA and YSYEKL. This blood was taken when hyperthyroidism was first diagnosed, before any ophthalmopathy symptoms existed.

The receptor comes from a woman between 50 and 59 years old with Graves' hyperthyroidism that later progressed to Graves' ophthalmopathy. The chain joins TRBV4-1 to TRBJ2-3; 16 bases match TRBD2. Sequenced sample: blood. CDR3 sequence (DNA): TGCGCCAGCGAGGGACTAGCGGGGGGGGTTGATACGCAGTATTTT. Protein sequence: CASEGLAGGVDTQYF.